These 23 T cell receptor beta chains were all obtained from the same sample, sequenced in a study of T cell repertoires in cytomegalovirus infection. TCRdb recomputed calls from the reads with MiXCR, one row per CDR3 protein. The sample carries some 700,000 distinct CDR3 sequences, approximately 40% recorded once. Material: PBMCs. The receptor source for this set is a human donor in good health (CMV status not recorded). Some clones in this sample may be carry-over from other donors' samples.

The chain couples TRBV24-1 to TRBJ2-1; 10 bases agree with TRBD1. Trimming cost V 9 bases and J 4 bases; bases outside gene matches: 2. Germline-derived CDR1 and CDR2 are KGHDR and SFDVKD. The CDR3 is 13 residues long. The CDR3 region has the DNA TGTGCCACCGGACAGGGGGGTTACAATGAGCAGTTCTTC. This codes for CATGQGGYNEQFF.

The CDR3 reads CSALQGPTGELFF. The CDR3, as DNA: TGCAGCGCCTTACAGGGTCCCACCGGGGAGCTGTTTTTT. The chain joins TRBV29-1 to TRBJ2-2, with D tentatively TRBD1 (6 bases). V lost 7 bases and J 4 bases, leaving 13 bases between the germline ends. CDR1 is SQVTM, CDR2 ANQGSEA, per germline. The CDR3 is 13 residues long.

The CDR3 loop reads CASSGDRWNTGELFF. The CDR3 region has the DNA TGTGCCAGCAGTGGAGACAGGTGGAACACCGGGGAGCTGTTTTTT. J is TRBJ2-2 and V is TRBV25-1, with a possible D match to TRBD1 (6 bases). The germline gives CDR1 MGHDK, CDR2 SYGVNS. This CDR3 spans 15 amino acids. Trimming took 4 bases from V and 1 from J, leaving 10 bases between them.

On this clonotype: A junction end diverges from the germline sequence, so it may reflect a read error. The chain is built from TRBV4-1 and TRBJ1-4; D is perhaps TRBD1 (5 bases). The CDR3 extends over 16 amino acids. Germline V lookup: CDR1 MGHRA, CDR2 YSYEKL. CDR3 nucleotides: TGCGCCAGCGGCCAATTGACTCGGGGCCCAGCCGAAAAACTGTTTTTT. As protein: CASGQLTRGPAEKLFF.

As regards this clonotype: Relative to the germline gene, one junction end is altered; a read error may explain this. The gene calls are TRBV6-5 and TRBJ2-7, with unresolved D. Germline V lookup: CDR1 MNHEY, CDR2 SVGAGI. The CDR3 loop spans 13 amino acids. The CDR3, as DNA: TGTTCCAGCAGTTACGGCAATCCCTACGAGCAGTACTTC. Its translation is CSSSYGNPYEQYF.

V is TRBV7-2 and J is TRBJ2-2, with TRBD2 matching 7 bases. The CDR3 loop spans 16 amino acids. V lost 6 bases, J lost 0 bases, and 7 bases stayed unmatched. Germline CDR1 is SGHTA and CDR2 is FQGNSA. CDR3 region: CASSQPSGSNTGELFF. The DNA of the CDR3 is TGTGCCAGCAGTCAACCTAGCGGATCGAACACCGGGGAGCTGTTTTTT.

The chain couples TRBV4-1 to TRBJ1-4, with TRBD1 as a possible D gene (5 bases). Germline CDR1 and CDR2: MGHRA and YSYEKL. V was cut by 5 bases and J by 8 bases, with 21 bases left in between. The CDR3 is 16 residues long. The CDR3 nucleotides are TGCGCCAGCAGCGAGATGGTTGGGGCTACGGGAGAAAAACTGTTTTTT. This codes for CASSEMVGATGEKLFF.

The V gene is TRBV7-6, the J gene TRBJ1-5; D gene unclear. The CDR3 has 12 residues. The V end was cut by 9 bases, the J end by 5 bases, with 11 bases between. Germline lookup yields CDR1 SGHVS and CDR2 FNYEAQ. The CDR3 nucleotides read TGTGCCAGTGCCACCTGGGATCAGCCCCAGCATTTT. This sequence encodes CASATWDQPQHF.

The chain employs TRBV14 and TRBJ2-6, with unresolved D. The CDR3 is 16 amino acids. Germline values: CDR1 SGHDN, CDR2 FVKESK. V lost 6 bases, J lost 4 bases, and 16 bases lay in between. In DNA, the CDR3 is TGTGCCAGCAGGCTTTCTGGGGAAGCAGGGGCCAACGTCCTGACTTTC. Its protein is CASRLSGEAGANVLTF.

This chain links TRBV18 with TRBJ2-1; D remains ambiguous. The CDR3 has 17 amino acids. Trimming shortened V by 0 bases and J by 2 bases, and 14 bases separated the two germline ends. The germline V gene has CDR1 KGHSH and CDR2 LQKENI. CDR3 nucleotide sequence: TGTGCCAGCTCACCACCGTTAGCTGAATCGGCCTACAATGAGCAGTTCTTC. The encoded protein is CASSPPLAESAYNEQFF.

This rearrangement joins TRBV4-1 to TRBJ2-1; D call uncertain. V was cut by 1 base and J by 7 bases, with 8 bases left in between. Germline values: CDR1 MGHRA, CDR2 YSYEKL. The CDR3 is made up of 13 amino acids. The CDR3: CASSQVFVNEQFF. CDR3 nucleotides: TGCGCCAGCAGCCAAGTATTCGTTAATGAGCAGTTCTTC.

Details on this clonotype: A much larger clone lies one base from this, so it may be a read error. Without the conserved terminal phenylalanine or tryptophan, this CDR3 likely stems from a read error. The CDR3 DNA follows: TGTGCCAGCAGTTTCGACAGTTTCTATGGCTACACCTGC. Its translation: CASSFDSFYGYTC. The chain combines TRBV28 with TRBJ1-2; possible D gene TRBD1, 5 bases. Trimming removed 3 bases at V and 4 bases at J, with 9 bases between. The CDR3 has 13 amino acids. CDR1 is MDHEN, CDR2 SYDVKM, per germline.

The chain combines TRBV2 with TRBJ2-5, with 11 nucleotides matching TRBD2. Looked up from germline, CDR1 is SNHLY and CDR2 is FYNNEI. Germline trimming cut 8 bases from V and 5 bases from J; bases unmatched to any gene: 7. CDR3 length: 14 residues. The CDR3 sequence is CASLLAGVGETQYF. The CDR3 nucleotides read TGTGCCAGCCTACTAGCGGGAGTAGGCGAGACCCAGTACTTC.

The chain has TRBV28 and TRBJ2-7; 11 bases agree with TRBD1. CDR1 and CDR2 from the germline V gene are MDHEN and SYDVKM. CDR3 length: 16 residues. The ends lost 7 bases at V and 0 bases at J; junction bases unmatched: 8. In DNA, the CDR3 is TGTGCCAGCATCCGGTGGGGGACAGGGGGCTCCTACGAGCAGTACTTC. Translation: CASIRWGTGGSYEQYF.

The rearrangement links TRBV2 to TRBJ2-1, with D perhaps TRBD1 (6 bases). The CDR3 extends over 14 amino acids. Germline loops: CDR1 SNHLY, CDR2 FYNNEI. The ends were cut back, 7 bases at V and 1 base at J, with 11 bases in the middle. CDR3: CASKRQGSYNEQFF. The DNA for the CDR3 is TGTGCCAGCAAGAGGCAGGGGTCCTACAATGAGCAGTTCTTC.

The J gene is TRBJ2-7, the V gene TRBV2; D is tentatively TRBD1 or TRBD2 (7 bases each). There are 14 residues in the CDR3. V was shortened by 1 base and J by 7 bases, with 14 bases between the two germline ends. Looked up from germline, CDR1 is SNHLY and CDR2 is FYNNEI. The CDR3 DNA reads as TGTGCCAGCAGTGAAGGCGCCAGGGGGGGTGAGCAGTACTTC. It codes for CASSEGARGGEQYF.

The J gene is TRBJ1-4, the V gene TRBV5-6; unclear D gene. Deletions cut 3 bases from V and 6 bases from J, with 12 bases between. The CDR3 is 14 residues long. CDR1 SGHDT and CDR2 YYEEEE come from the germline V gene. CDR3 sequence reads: CASSSRASDEKLFF. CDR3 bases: TGTGCCAGCAGCTCCCGGGCCTCTGATGAAAAACTGTTTTTT.

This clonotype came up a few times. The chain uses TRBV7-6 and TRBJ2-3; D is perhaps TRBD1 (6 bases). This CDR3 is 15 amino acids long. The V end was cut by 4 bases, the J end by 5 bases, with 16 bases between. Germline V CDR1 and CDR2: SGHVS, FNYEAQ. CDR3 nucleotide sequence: TGTGCCAGCAGCTCCAAAGGGGGAGCGGTAGATACGCAGTATTTT. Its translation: CASSSKGGAVDTQYF.

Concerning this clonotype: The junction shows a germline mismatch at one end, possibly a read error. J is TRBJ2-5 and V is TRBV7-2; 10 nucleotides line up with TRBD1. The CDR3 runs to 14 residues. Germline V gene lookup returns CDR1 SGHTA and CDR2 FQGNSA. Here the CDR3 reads CASSFDRGPETKYF. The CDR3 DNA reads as TGTGCCAGCAGCTTCGACAGGGGGCCCGAGACCAAGTACTTC. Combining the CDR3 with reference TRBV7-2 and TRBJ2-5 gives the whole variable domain GAGVSQSPSNKVTEKGKDVELRCDPISGHTALYWYRQSLGQGLEFLIYFQGNSAPDKSGLPSDRFSAERTGGSVSTLTIQRTQQEDSAVYLCASSFDRGPETKYFGPGTRLLVL.

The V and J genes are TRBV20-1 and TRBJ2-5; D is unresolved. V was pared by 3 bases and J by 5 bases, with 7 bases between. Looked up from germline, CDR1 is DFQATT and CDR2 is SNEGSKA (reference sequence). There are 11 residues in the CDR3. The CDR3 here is CSASLGETQYF. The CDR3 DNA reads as TGCAGTGCTAGCCTGGGGGAGACCCAGTACTTC.

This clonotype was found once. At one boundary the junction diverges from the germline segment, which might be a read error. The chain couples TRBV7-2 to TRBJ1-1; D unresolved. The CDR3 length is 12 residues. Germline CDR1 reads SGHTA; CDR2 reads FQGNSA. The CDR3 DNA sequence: TGTGCCAGCTGCTTAGGAGTCACTGAAGCTTTCTTT. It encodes CASCLGVTEAFF.

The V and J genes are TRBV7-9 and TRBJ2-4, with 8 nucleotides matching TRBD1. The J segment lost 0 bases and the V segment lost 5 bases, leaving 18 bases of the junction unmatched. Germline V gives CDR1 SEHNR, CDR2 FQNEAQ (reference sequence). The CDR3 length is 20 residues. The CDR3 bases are TGTGCCAGCAGCCAACCCCCCGGGACAGGCGGACGAATAGCCAAAAACATTCAGTACTTC. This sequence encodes CASSQPPGTGGRIAKNIQYF.

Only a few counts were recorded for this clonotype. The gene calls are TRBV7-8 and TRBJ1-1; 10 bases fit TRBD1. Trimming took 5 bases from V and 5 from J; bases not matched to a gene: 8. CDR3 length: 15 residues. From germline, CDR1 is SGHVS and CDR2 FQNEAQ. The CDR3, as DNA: TGTGCCAGCAGCCAAACTGGACAGGGGGTAACTGAAGCTTTCTTT. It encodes CASSQTGQGVTEAFF.